The sequence of this T cell receptor (beta chain) was determined in a study of post-analysis software for immune sequencing data. Study in general: Clinical courses comprised relapsing-remitting, secondary progressive and progressive-relapsing multiple sclerosis. Study outcomes and limitations: Controls significantly exceeded multiple sclerosis patients in normalized Chao1 diversity. TRBV5-6, TRBV5-1 and TRBV20-1 belonged to a set of about five TRBV segments that were more frequent in patients than controls.

Concerning this clonotype: Its antigen remains unknown.

Included in the TCR beta cDNA libraries were unique molecular identifiers. When about 1 to 11 million T cells were used, they gave a few hundred thousand cDNA molecules. In TCRdb, the PCR reads were re-called with MiXCR into one record per CDR3 protein. The sample consists of 450,000 to 650,000 distinct CDR3 sequences, 44% of them appearing once. Germline V gene data show CDR1 as SGHKS and CDR2 as YYEKEE (reference sequence). Between the trimmed V and J ends, which lost 6 bases and 7 bases, there was a span of 17 bases. The CDR3 is 15 residues long. This receptor was obtained from a girl aged 5-17 years with multiple sclerosis. This chain uses TRBV5-5 with TRBJ1-6, with D possibly TRBD1 on 5 matching bases. The sample taken for sequencing was blood. In DNA form, the CDR3 reads TGTGCCAGCAACGACCGCGGGGCCTCGAATTCACCCCTCCACTTT. It yields the protein CASNDRGASNSPLHF. The variable domain in full, completed from reference TRBV5-5 and TRBJ1-6, reads DAGVTQSPTHLIKTRGQQVTLRCSPISGHKSVSWYQQVLGQGPQFIFQYYEKEERGRGNFPDRFSARQFPNYSSELNVNALLLGDSALYLCASNDRGASNSPLHFGNGTRLTVT.